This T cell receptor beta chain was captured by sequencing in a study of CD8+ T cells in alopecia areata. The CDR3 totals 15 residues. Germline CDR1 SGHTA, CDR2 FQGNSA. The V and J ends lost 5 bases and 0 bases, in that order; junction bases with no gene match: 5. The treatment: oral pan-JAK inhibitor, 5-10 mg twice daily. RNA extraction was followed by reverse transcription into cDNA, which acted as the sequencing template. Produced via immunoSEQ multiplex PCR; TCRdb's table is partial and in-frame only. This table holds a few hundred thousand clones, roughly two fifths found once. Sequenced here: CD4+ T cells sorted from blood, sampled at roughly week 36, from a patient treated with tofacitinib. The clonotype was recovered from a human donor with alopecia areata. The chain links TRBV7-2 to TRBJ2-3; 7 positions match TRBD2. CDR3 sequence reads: CASSIKRGSTDTQYF. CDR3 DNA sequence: TGTGCCAGCAGCATTAAGCGGGGCAGCACAGATACGCAGTATTTT.